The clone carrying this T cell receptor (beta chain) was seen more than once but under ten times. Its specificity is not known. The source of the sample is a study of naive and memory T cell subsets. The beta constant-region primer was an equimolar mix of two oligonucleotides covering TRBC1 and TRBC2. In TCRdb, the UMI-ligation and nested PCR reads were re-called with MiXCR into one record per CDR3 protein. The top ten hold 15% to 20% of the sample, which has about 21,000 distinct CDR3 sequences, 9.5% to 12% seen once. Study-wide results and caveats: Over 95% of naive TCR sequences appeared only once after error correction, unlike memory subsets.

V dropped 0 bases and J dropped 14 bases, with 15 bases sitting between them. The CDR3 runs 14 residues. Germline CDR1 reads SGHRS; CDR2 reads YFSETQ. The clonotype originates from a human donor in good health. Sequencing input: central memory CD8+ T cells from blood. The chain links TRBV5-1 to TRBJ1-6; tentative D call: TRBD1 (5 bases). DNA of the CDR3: TGCGCCAGCAGCTTGGAGACAGCCCGCCCGGCCCTCCACTTT. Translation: CASSLETARPALHF.